This T cell receptor beta chain was sequenced in a study of blood T cells in healthy people across ages. This clonotype was detected many times. Its antigen is not identified. V was clipped by 1 base and J by 7 bases, with 8 bases between them. This CDR3 spans 13 amino acids. Germline loops: CDR1 SGHTA, CDR2 FQGTGA. The second PCR ran about 6 to 11 cycles with a sample-barcoded 5' primer and J-beta primers. From the 5' RACE reads, TCRdb called clonotypes with MiXCR, one entry per CDR3 protein. The sample comprises around 1,900,000 distinct CDR3 sequences, about two fifths of which are singletons, and 20% to 25% rests with the top ten. Notes on the study in general: Estimates of diversity drawn from one million T cells were considered underestimates. Leaving the PBMCs unsorted stopped any conclusive comparison of naive versus antigen-experienced cells.

Sequenced material: blood. This clonotype originated in a human donor in good health. The chain carries TRBV7-3 and TRBJ2-1; D is unresolved. The CDR3 loop is CASSLISGNEQFF. The CDR3, as DNA: TGTGCCAGCAGCTTAATTAGTGGAAATGAGCAGTTCTTC.